This TCR beta chain was recovered during a study of blood T cell repertoires in COVID-19. Study in general: Acute and convalescent COVID-19 specimens originated in the United States, Italy and Spain.

Trimming removed 7 bases from V and 3 bases from J; junction bases left unmatched: 10. Per germline, CDR1 MNHEY and CDR2 SMNVEV (reference sequence). The CDR3 is 15 residues long. Only a few counts were recorded for this clone. In the source study's methods: Estimation of nucleated cell counts was performed using reference gene primer amplification. Method: immunoSEQ multiplex PCR; TCRdb's copy keeps in-frame clones and lacks some. For V, J and clone size, that table is used; D and trimming come from the DNA. The repertoire has 120,000 or so clones, around 90% of them found once; the top ten carry approximately 7.7%.

This TCR came from a human donor in a cohort sampled during active COVID-19. Material for sequencing was peripheral blood. This chain uses TRBV27 with TRBJ2-3; TRBD1 matches 7 bases. This chain's CDR3 is CASTLRGRGTDTQYF. In DNA, the CDR3 is TGTGCCAGCACCCTACGGGGCAGGGGGACAGATACGCAGTATTTT.